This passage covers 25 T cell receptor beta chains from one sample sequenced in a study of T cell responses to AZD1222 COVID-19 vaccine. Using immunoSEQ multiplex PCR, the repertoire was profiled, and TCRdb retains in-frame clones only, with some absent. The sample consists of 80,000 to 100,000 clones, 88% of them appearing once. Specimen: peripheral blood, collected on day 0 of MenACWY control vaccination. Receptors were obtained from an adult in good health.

CDR3 in amino acids: CASSQIGGAPGDTQYF. The CDR3 bases are TGTGCCAGCAGCCAGATCGGGGGCGCGCCGGGGGATACGCAGTATTTT. The chain carries TRBV14 and TRBJ2-3, with D perhaps assigned TRBD1 or TRBD2 (6 bases each). The germline V and J ends were trimmed by 3 bases and 6 bases, with 19 bases remaining between them. This CDR3 region has 16 residues. Germline values: CDR1 SGHDN, CDR2 FVKESK.

CDR3 in DNA: TGCGCCAGCAGCCAAGTAGGGCGGGACACTGAAGCTTTCTTT. This sequence encodes CASSQVGRDTEAFF. The chain has TRBV4-1 and TRBJ1-1, with D hard to call. V lost 1 base, J lost 3 bases, and 9 bases lay in between. The length of the CDR3 is 14 residues. Germline CDR1 reads MGHRA; CDR2 reads YSYEKL.

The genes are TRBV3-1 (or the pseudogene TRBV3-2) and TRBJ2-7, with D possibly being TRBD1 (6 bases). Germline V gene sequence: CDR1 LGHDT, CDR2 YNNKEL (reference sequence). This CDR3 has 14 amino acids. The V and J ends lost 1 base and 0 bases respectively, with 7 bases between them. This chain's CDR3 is CASSQVDSSYEQYF. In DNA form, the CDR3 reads TGTGCCAGCAGCCAAGTGGACAGCTCCTACGAGCAGTACTTC.

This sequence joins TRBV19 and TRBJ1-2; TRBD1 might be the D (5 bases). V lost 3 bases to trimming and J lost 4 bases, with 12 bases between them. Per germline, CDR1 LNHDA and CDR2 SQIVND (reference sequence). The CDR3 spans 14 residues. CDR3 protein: CASSIPGIFYGYTF. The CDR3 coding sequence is TGTGCCAGTAGTATCCCAGGGATCTTCTATGGCTACACCTTC. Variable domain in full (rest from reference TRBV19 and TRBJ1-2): DGGITQSPKYLFRKEGQNVTLSCEQNLNHDAMYWYRQDPGQGLRLIYYSQIVNDFQKGDIAEGYSVSREKKESFPLTVTSAQKNPTAFYLCASSIPGIFYGYTFGSGTRLTVV.

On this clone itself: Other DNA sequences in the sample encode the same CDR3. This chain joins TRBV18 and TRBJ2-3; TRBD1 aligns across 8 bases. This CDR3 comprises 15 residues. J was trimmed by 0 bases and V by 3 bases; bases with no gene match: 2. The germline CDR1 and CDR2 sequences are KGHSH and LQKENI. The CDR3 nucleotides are TGTGCCAGCTCACCCGGACAGGGTAGCACAGATACGCAGTATTTT. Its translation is CASSPGQGSTDTQYF.

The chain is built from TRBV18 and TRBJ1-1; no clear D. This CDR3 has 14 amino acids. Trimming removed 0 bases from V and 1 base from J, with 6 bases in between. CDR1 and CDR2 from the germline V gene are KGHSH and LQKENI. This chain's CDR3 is CASSPPVQNTEAFF. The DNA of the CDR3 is TGTGCCAGCTCACCACCGGTACAGAACACTGAAGCTTTCTTT.

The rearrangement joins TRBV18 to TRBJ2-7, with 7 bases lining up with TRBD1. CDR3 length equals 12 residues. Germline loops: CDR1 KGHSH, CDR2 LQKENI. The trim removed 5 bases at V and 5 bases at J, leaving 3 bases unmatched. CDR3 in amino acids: CASSETGNEQYF. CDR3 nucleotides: TGTGCCAGCTCAGAGACAGGGAACGAGCAGTACTTC.

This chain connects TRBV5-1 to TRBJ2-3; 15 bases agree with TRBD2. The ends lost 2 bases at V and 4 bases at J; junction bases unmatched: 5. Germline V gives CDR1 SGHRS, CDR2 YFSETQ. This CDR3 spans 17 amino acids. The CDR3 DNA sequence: TGCGCCAGCAGCTTACGGACTAGCGGGGGGGCTGCAGATACGCAGTATTTT. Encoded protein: CASSLRTSGGAADTQYF.

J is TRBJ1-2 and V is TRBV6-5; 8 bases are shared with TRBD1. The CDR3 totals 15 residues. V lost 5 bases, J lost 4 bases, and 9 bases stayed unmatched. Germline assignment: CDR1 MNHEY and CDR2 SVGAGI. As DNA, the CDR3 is TGTGCCAGCAGTAACGAAGGACAGGGAGGCTATGGCTACACCTTC. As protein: CASSNEGQGGYGYTF.

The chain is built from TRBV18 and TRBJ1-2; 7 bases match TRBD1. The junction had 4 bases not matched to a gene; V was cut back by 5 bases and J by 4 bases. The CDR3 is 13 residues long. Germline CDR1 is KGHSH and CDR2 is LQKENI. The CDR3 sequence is CASSTGQAYGYTF. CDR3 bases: TGTGCCAGCTCAACCGGACAGGCCTATGGCTACACCTTC.

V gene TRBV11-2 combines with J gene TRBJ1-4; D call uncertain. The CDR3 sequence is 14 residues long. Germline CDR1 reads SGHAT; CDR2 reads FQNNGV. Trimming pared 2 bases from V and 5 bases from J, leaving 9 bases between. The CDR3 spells CASSLTGENEKLFF. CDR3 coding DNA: TGTGCCAGCAGCTTAACCGGGGAGAATGAAAAACTGTTTTTT.

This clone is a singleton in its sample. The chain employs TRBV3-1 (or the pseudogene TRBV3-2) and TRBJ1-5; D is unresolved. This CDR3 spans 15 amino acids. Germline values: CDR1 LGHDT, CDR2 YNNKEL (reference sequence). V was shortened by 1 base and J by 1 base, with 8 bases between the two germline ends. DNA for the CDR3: TGTGCCAGCAGCCAAGGAGGGAGGAGCAATCAGCCCCAGCATTTT. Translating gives CASSQGGRSNQPQHF.

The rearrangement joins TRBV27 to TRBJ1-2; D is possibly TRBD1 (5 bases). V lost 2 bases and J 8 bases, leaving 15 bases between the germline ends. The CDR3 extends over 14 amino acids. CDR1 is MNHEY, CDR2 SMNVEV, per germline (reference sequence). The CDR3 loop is CASSLGTIRRGYTF. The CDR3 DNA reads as TGTGCCAGCAGTTTAGGGACGATCCGAAGGGGCTACACCTTC.

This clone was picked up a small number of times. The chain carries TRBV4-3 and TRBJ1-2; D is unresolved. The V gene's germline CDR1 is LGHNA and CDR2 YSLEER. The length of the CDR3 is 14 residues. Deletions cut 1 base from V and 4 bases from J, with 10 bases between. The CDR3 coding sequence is TGCGCCAGCAGCCAAGTCGGCAGCCTCTATGGCTACACCTTC. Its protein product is CASSQVGSLYGYTF.

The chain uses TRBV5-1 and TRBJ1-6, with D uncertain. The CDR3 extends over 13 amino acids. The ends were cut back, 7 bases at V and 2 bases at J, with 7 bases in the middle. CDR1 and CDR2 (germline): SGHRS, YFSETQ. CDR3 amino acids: CASGETYNSPLHF. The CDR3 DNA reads TGCGCCAGCGGCGAAACCTATAATTCACCCCTCCACTTT.

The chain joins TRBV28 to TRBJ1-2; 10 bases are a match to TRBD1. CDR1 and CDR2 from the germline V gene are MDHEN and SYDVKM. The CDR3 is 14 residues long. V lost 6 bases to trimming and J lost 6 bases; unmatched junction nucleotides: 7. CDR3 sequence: CASRLRTGGDGYTF. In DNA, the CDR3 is TGTGCCAGCAGACTCCGGACAGGGGGAGATGGCTACACCTTC.

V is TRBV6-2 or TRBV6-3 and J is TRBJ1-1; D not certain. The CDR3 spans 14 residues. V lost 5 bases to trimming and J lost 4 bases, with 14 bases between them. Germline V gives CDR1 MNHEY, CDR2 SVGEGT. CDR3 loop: CASSDGRFITEAFF. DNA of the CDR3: TGTGCCAGCAGTGACGGTAGATTTATCACTGAAGCTTTCTTT.

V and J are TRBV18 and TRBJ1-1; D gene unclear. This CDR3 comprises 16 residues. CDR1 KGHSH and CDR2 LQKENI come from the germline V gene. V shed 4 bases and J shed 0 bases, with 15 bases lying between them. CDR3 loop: CASSRSGLLMNTEAFF. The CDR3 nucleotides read TGTGCCAGCTCACGTAGTGGGCTTTTAATGAACACTGAAGCTTTCTTT. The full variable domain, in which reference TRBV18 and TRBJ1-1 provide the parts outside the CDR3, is NAGVMQNPRHLVRRRGQEARLRCSPMKGHSHVYWYRQLPEEGLKFMVYLQKENIIDESGMPKERFSAEFPKEGPSILRIQQVVRGDSAAYFCASSRSGLLMNTEAFFGQGTRLTVV.

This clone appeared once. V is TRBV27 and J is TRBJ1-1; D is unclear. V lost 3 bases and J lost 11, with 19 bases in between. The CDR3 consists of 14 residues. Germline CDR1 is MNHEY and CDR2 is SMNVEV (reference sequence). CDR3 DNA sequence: TGTGCCAGCAGTTTTGTCGGGCTGAAGGGATCGGCTTTCTTT. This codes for CASSFVGLKGSAFF.

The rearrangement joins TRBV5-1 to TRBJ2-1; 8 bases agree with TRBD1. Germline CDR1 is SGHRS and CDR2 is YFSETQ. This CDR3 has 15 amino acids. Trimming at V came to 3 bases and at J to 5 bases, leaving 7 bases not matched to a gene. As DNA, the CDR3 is TGCGCCAGCAGCTCCTCCGGGACAGGCCACAATGAGCAGTTCTTC. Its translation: CASSSSGTGHNEQFF.

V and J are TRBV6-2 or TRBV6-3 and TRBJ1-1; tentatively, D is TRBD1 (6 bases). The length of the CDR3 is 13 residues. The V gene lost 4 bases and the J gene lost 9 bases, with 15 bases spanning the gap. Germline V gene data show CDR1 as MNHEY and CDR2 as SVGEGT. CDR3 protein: CASSWARDTQAFF. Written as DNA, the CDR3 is TGTGCCAGCAGTTGGGCCCGGGACACCCAAGCTTTCTTT.

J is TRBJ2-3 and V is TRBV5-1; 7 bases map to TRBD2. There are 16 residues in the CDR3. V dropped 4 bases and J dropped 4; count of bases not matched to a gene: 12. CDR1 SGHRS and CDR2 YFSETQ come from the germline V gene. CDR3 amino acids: CASSREGGRGSDTQYF. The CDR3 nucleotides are TGCGCCAGCAGCCGCGAGGGTGGGCGGGGGTCAGATACGCAGTATTTT.

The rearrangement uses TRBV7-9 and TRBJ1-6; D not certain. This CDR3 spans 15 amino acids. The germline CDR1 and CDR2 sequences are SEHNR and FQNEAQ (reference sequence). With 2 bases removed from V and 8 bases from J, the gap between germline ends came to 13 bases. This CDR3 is CASSLTADVDSPLHF. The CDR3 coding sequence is TGTGCCAGCAGCTTAACCGCGGATGTTGATTCACCCCTCCACTTT.

The CDR3 sequence is CASSIGAEAQPQHF. CDR3 in DNA: TGTGCCAGTAGTATCGGGGCAGAGGCACAGCCCCAGCATTTT. This chain joins TRBV19 and TRBJ1-5; the D gene is possibly TRBD1 (5 bases). Per the germline V gene, CDR1 is LNHDA and CDR2 is SQIVND (reference sequence). Deletions cut 3 bases from V and 7 bases from J, with 13 bases between. This CDR3 region has 14 residues.

CDR3 residues: CASRTSGHPYEQYF. The DNA of the CDR3 is TGTGCCAGCAGGACCTCGGGACACCCCTACGAGCAGTACTTC. The V call is TRBV28, the J call TRBJ2-7, with D tentatively TRBD1 (6 bases). Germline CDR1 reads MDHEN; CDR2 reads SYDVKM. Trimming cost V 6 bases and J 2 bases, with 14 bases left between them. The CDR3 has 14 amino acids.